The 32 T cell receptor beta chains below come from one sample, sequenced in a study of response to subunit inactivated influenza vaccine listed by TCRdb under 2018. Receptors were amplified or captured by RT-PCR. The sample was run on an Illumina HiSeq 2500. The public sequencing data were trimmed at Q25 with fastp and processed into clonotypes with MiXCR by TCRdb, which kept only in-frame beta chains. Rows are unified per CDR3 protein, each entry keeping the most common DNA and genes. The sample data list approximately 730,000 distinct CDR3 sequences, and more than 11% of these were observed just once. 6.5% to 8.5% of the sample is held by the ten biggest clonotypes. Sequenced here: PBMCs from blood, sampled approximately 15 days before vaccination. The receptors here all came from a man aged 50 or older who received an inactivated influenza vaccine. Donor details come from another sample of the same person, matched by shared clones.

This chain joins TRBV6-1 and TRBJ2-3; tentative D call: TRBD1 (6 bases). The CDR3 covers 14 residues. The germline V gene has CDR1 MNHNS and CDR2 SASEGT. The V end was cut by 5 bases, the J end by 3 bases, with 12 bases between. CDR3 in DNA: TGTGCCAGCAGTCGTTGGACAGTAACAGATACGCAGTATTTT. Translated, it gives CASSRWTVTDTQYF.

The chain recombines TRBV20-1 with TRBJ2-5; 7 nucleotides align to TRBD2. The CDR3 contains 14 residues. The junction had 8 bases not matched to a gene; V was cut back by 0 bases and J by 7 bases. In germline, CDR1 is DFQATT, CDR2 SNEGSKA (reference sequence). CDR3 protein: CSARDLSGAVTQYF. The CDR3 nucleotides read TGCAGTGCTAGAGATCTAAGCGGGGCTGTGACCCAGTACTTC.

This clonotype was detected once. One end of the junction does not line up with germline, which may come from a read error. The rearrangement joins TRBV12-3 or TRBV12-4 to TRBJ1-2; 9 nucleotides line up with TRBD1. There are 13 residues in the CDR3. The DNA for the CDR3 is TGTGCCACAAACCCCGGGACAGGGAGTTCTCACGCGTTC. It encodes CATNPGTGSSHAF.

The CDR3 here is CASSQDRDSPLHF. The CDR3 DNA reads as TGCGCCAGCAGCCAAGATAGGGATTCACCCCTCCACTTT. The V gene is TRBV4-3, the J gene TRBJ1-6; no definite D call. The V end was cut by 0 bases, the J end by 8 bases, with 5 bases between. The CDR3 extends over 13 amino acids. The germline gives CDR1 LGHNA, CDR2 YSLEER.

Only a few counts were recorded for this clonotype. J is TRBJ2-3 and V is TRBV10-3; TRBD1 matches at 8 bases. This CDR3 has 15 residues. CDR1 is ENHRY, CDR2 SYGVKD, per germline. With V trimmed by 9 bases and J by 4 bases, 12 bases remained unmatched. The CDR3 DNA sequence: TGTGCCATAGGGCGAGGACAGGGTACAGCAGATACGCAGTATTTT. Its translation: CAIGRGQGTADTQYF.

The CDR3 protein is CSATAPDRAPYEQYF. CDR3 coding DNA: TGCAGTGCGACTGCCCCGGACAGGGCGCCTTACGAGCAGTACTTC. The V call is TRBV20-1, the J call TRBJ2-7; 8 nucleotides match TRBD1. J gave up 4 bases and V 6 bases, and 14 bases lay outside the gene matches. There are 15 residues in the CDR3. Looked up from germline, CDR1 is DFQATT and CDR2 is SNEGSKA (reference sequence).

V is TRBV27 and J is TRBJ2-5; D is possibly TRBD1 or TRBD2 (6 bases each). The CDR3 contains 14 residues. V shed 6 bases and J shed 3 bases, with 14 bases lying between them. Germline values: CDR1 MNHEY, CDR2 SMNVEV (reference sequence). CDR3 sequence: CASRPLGGEETQYF. CDR3 nucleotides: TGTGCCAGCAGGCCCCTGGGGGGCGAAGAGACCCAGTACTTC.

The table lists this clonotype with a few counts. V is TRBV29-1 and J is TRBJ2-5; D not certain. V dropped 4 bases and J dropped 8 bases, with 11 bases sitting between them. The CDR3 covers 11 residues. Per germline, CDR1 SQVTM and CDR2 ANQGSEA. As DNA, the CDR3 is TGCAGCGTTGGAGGAAGTTTAACCCAGTACTTC. Translated, it gives CSVGGSLTQYF.

The rearrangement joins TRBV28 to TRBJ2-1; TRBD2 aligns across 9 bases. Unmatched junction bases numbered 9, after V lost 3 bases and J lost 3 bases. Germline CDR1 reads MDHEN; CDR2 reads SYDVKM. This CDR3 is 17 amino acids long. The DNA of the CDR3 is TGTGCCAGCAGTTTGCGCGGGAGGGGCAGGGACTACAATGAGCAGTTCTTC. The encoded protein is CASSLRGRGRDYNEQFF.

This clonotype was observed a handful of times. The CDR3 here is CASSQTRSEQFF. The CDR3 coding sequence is TGTGCCAGCAGTCAAACAAGGAGTGAGCAGTTCTTC. The J gene is TRBJ2-1, the V gene TRBV12-3 or TRBV12-4, with D unresolved. The germline V and J ends were trimmed by 5 bases and 9 bases, with 11 bases remaining between them. This CDR3 is 12 amino acids long.

A single count supports this clonotype. The V and J genes are TRBV6-5 and TRBJ2-1, with 9 bases that match TRBD2. Germline lookup yields CDR1 MNHEY and CDR2 SVGAGI. CDR3 length equals 17 residues. The J segment lost 5 bases and the V segment lost 0 bases, leaving 8 bases of the junction unmatched. In DNA, the CDR3 is TGTGCCAGCAGTTACTCGATAAGGCTAGCGGGAAACAATGAGCAGTTCTTC. Protein sequence: CASSYSIRLAGNNEQFF.

This clonotype was recorded a few times. The rearrangement uses TRBV29-1 and TRBJ1-4; 7 bases agree with TRBD1. Trimming cost V 7 bases and J 5 bases; bases outside gene matches: 7. The CDR3 contains 13 residues. Germline-derived CDR1 and CDR2 are SQVTM and ANQGSEA. This chain's CDR3 is CSARDSRNEKLFF. CDR3 nucleotides: TGCAGCGCGCGGGACAGTCGAAATGAAAAACTGTTTTTT.

This clonotype was seen a handful of times. This chain uses TRBV4-2 with TRBJ1-6; tentative D call: TRBD1 (6 bases). The CDR3 covers 13 residues. V shed 3 bases and J shed 13 bases, with 13 bases lying between them. CDR1 is LGHNA and CDR2 is YNFKEQ in the germline V gene. This chain's CDR3 is CASSQEQGMPLHF. CDR3 bases: TGTGCCAGCAGCCAGGAACAGGGTATGCCCCTCCACTTT.

This clonotype was counted at least ten times. This chain links TRBV5-1 with TRBJ2-1; D is perhaps TRBD1 (5 bases). Germline V CDR1 and CDR2: SGHRS, YFSETQ. There are 14 residues in the CDR3. Trimming took off 1 base at V and 5 bases at J, with 10 bases between the two ends. The DNA of the CDR3 is TGCGCCAGCAGCTTGATGGGGCCGGACAATGAGCAGTTCTTC. The encoded protein is CASSLMGPDNEQFF.

This clonotype was seen only a few times. The chain combines TRBV25-1 with TRBJ2-5, with D perhaps TRBD1 or TRBD2 (5 bases each). CDR1 is MGHDK and CDR2 is SYGVNS in the germline V gene. The CDR3 has 13 amino acids. V gave up 8 bases and J gave up 4 bases, with 14 bases separating them. The CDR3 sequence is CASWDRRRETQYF. The CDR3 DNA is TGTGCCAGCTGGGACCGCCGGCGAGAGACCCAGTACTTC.

The chain combines TRBV11-2 with TRBJ1-1; D is perhaps TRBD1 (5 bases). CDR3 length: 14 amino acids. Germline V gene sequence: CDR1 SGHAT, CDR2 FQNNGV. Trimming removed 7 bases from V and 1 base from J, with 13 bases in between. The CDR3 protein is CASTPRGSNTEAFF. The DNA of the CDR3 is TGTGCCAGCACACCCCGGGGCTCGAACACTGAAGCTTTCTTT.

This clonotype was seen ten or more times. The CDR3 spells CASSQQGIAGNTIYF. Written as DNA, the CDR3 is TGCGCCAGCAGCCAACAGGGTATCGCTGGAAACACCATATATTTT. This chain connects TRBV4-3 to TRBJ1-3; possibly TRBD1 for D (5 bases). There are 15 residues in the CDR3. Germline CDR1 LGHNA, CDR2 YSLEER. Trimming pared 2 bases from V and 2 bases from J, leaving 10 bases between.

V is TRBV6-5 and J is TRBJ1-1; D call uncertain. Germline V lookup: CDR1 MNHEY, CDR2 SVGAGI. The CDR3 sequence is 15 residues long. V shed 4 bases and J shed 0 bases, with 12 bases lying between them. The CDR3 region has the DNA TGTGCCAGCAGTTCGTCTCGAGACATGAACACTGAAGCTTTCTTT. Its protein product is CASSSSRDMNTEAFF.

This clonotype was seen only a few times. The rearrangement uses TRBV7-2 and TRBJ2-3, with 14 bases lining up with TRBD2. Losses at the gene ends were 5 bases for V and 4 bases for J; bases not matched to a gene: 8. The CDR3 spans 17 residues. Germline V gene sequence: CDR1 SGHTA, CDR2 FQGNSA. CDR3 coding DNA: TGTGCCAGCAGCAATTTCGGACTAGCGGGGGGTGCAGATACGCAGTATTTT. Its translation: CASSNFGLAGGADTQYF.

The rearrangement uses TRBV29-1 and TRBJ2-1; TRBD2 might be the D (5 bases). Germline values: CDR1 SQVTM, CDR2 ANQGSEA. The CDR3 covers 14 residues. Trimming removed 8 bases at V and 1 base at J, with 15 bases between. In DNA, the CDR3 is TGCAGCTTGGGCGGGCGGCTATCCTACAATGAGCAGTTCTTC. This sequence encodes CSLGGRLSYNEQFF.

This clonotype appeared a single time. The rearrangement uses TRBV7-6 and TRBJ2-3; D unresolved. This CDR3 comprises 14 residues. The germline CDR1 and CDR2 sequences are SGHVS and FNYEAQ. V lost 3 bases, J lost 1 base, and 8 bases lay in between. In nucleotides, the CDR3 is TGTGCCAGCAGCTTCGGTACACGCACAGATACGCAGTATTTT. It translates to CASSFGTRTDTQYF. Filled out from reference TRBV7-6 and TRBJ2-3, the complete variable domain reads GAGVSQSPRYKVTKRGQDVALRCDPISGHVSLYWYRQALGQGPEFLTYFNYEAQQDKSGLPNDRFSAERPEGSISTLTIQRTEQRDSAMYRCASSFGTRTDTQYFGPGTRLTVL.

CDR3 DNA: TGCGCCAGCAGCCCAAGACTAGGCGGAGAGACCCAGTACTTC. Its translation: CASSPRLGGETQYF. J is TRBJ2-5 and V is TRBV4-3, with a weak D call TRBD2 (6 bases). The CDR3 is 14 residues long. CDR1 and CDR2 (germline): LGHNA, YSLEER. Trimming took 4 bases from V and 4 from J, leaving 13 bases between them.

This chain connects TRBV7-9 to TRBJ2-3; D possibly matches TRBD1 or TRBD2 (5 bases each). The CDR3 sequence is 15 residues long. V shed 2 bases and J shed 2 bases, with 11 bases lying between them. In germline, CDR1 is SEHNR, CDR2 FQNEAQ (reference sequence). Here the CDR3 DNA reads TGTGCCAGCAGCTTAACCTACGGGACCACAGATACGCAGTATTTT. It yields the protein CASSLTYGTTDTQYF.

As to this clonotype: At one of its ends the junction is not consistent with the germline gene, which may arise from a read error. This rearrangement joins TRBV5-1 to TRBJ2-7; 9 nucleotides match TRBD2. Germline V lookup: CDR1 SGHRS, CDR2 YFSETQ. The length of the CDR3 is 15 residues. The CDR3 sequence: CASSVRSGSSHEQYF. The CDR3 DNA sequence: TGCGCCAGCAGCGTACGTAGCGGGAGCTCCCACGAGCAGTACTTC.

This clonotype was detected a few times. The rearrangement joins TRBV10-2 to TRBJ2-7; the D gene is possibly TRBD1 (6 bases). CDR1 is WSHSY and CDR2 is SAAADI in the germline V gene. The CDR3 is 15 amino acids. Trimming removed 2 bases from V and 3 bases from J, with 14 bases in between. The DNA of the CDR3 is TGCGCCAGCAGTGAGACCCCAGGGGTCAGCTACGAGCAGTACTTC. This codes for CASSETPGVSYEQYF.

The chain links TRBV20-1 to TRBJ2-1, with 13 bases matching TRBD2. The CDR3 contains 17 residues. V lost 5 bases and J lost 2; bases outside the gene matches: 9. Germline CDR1 is DFQATT and CDR2 is SNEGSKA (reference sequence). This chain's CDR3 is CSALRAGTSGTYNEQFF. The CDR3 nucleotides read TGCAGTGCTCTGCGAGCGGGGACTAGCGGGACCTACAATGAGCAGTTCTTC.

V is TRBV6-1 and J is TRBJ2-7; TRBD1 matches 9 bases. Losses at the gene ends were 9 bases for V and 5 bases for J; bases not matched to a gene: 17. The germline V gene encodes CDR1 MNHNS and CDR2 SASEGT. This CDR3 region has 16 residues. For the CDR3, the DNA is TGTGCCAGTAAGAAAAGACTCCGGGACAGGGTTCACGAGCAGTACTTC. Its translation is CASKKRLRDRVHEQYF.

This clonotype has a handful of counts. CDR3 DNA sequence: TGTGCCATCAGTGAGAAACAGGGGGCCATACGCGGGCAGTACTTC. Its protein is CAISEKQGAIRGQYF. This chain uses TRBV10-3 with TRBJ2-7; 9 nucleotides agree with TRBD1. This CDR3 comprises 15 residues. With 2 bases clipped from V and 9 bases from J, the junction kept 11 bases outside the gene matches. Germline V gene lookup returns CDR1 ENHRY and CDR2 SYGVKD.

The chain joins TRBV19 to TRBJ2-7, with 7 nucleotides matching TRBD1. Germline V CDR1 and CDR2: LNHDA, SQIVND (reference sequence). V lost 3 bases and J lost 0; bases outside the gene matches: 2. This CDR3 comprises 14 residues. DNA for the CDR3: TGTGCCAGTAGTATTGGGGACAGCTCCTACGAGCAGTACTTC. As protein: CASSIGDSSYEQYF.

This chain connects TRBV6-1 to TRBJ1-1; possible D gene TRBD1, 6 bases. CDR3 length equals 17 residues. The germline CDR1 and CDR2 sequences are MNHNS and SASEGT. Trimming stripped 8 bases from V and 0 bases from J, with 22 bases between. The CDR3 protein is CASPSSKDGQLNTEAFF. The CDR3 DNA follows: TGTGCCAGCCCCTCAAGTAAAGACGGACAGTTGAACACTGAAGCTTTCTTT.

The chain combines TRBV7-2 with TRBJ2-7; TRBD2 matches at 9 bases. Germline V gene sequence: CDR1 SGHTA, CDR2 FQGNSA. The V gene end was trimmed by 0 bases and the J gene end by 0 bases; junction bases not matched to a gene: 3. The CDR3 is made up of 16 amino acids. CDR3 protein: CASSLAAGGVSYEQYF. DNA of the CDR3: TGTGCCAGCAGCTTAGCTGCGGGAGGGGTCTCCTACGAGCAGTACTTC.

V usage is TRBV5-1 and J usage is TRBJ2-3; maybe TRBD1 (5 bases). The CDR3 spans 13 residues. Trimming cost V 1 base and J 5 bases, with 8 bases left between them. Per germline, CDR1 SGHRS and CDR2 YFSETQ. CDR3 sequence reads: CASSLRQLDTQYF. For the CDR3, the DNA is TGCGCCAGCAGCTTGCGACAGCTAGATACGCAGTATTTT.